The 17 T cell receptor beta chains below come from one sample, sequenced in a study of molecular identifiers for immune sequencing clone quantification. Each CDR3 protein gets one entry after TCRdb re-called the PCR reads with MiXCR. The sample lists approximately 670,000 distinct CDR3 sequences, about 20% occurring once. Input material: naive CD8+ T cells from blood, with Jurkat cell RNA spiked in. Subset denoted: FACS-sorted CD8+CD4-CCR7+CD45RA+ naive T cells. The source of these receptors is a human donor in good health. Some libraries in this study had Jurkat cell RNA spiked in.

This clonotype was detected only a few times. A much more abundant neighbour one base away suggests this may be a read error. The genes are TRBV7-2 and TRBJ2-5, with D possibly being TRBD1 (6 bases). Germline loops: CDR1 SGHTA, CDR2 FQGNSA. V gave up 11 bases and J gave up 1 base, with 20 bases separating them. The CDR3 totals 15 residues. The CDR3 DNA reads TGTGCCGGCATCTACATCAGGGGCGGCCAAGAGACCCAGTACTTC. This translates into CAGIYIRGGQETQYF.

This clonotype was detected ten times or more. Here the CDR3 reads CASSRLAGGPEEQYF. The CDR3 nucleotides are TGTGCCAGCAGCCGTTTGGCGGGAGGGCCGGAAGAGCAGTACTTC. The chain joins TRBV14 to TRBJ2-7, with 9 bases matching TRBD2. In germline, CDR1 is SGHDN, CDR2 FVKESK. V dropped 4 bases and J dropped 7; count of bases not matched to a gene: 11. The CDR3 is made up of 15 amino acids.

A few counts support this clonotype. A much larger clone sits a single nucleotide away, making a read error possible. J is TRBJ2-5 and V is TRBV29-1, with D possibly matching TRBD2 (5 bases). Germline CDR1 and CDR2: SQVTM and ANQGSEA. The CDR3 runs to 15 residues. The V end lost 3 bases, the J end lost 7 bases, and 21 bases lay between the germline ends. The CDR3 DNA reads as TGCAGCGTTGACGAGGGCTCGGGGTGGCGAGTGACCCAGTACTTC. It specifies CSVDEGSGWRVTQYF.

This clonotype came up many times. The chain carries TRBV12-3 or TRBV12-4 and TRBJ1-1; 7 nucleotides line up with TRBD1. The V and J ends lost 6 bases and 1 base, in that order; junction bases with no gene match: 5. The CDR3 length is 14 residues. The CDR3 DNA follows: TGTGCCAGCAGCACCGGGACAGCGAACACTGAAGCTTTCTTT. Protein: CASSTGTANTEAFF.

This clonotype appeared many times. The chain is built from TRBV6-1 and TRBJ2-5; no firm D call. V was cut by 7 bases and J by 10 bases, with 19 bases left in between. This CDR3 region has 13 residues. Germline lookup yields CDR1 MNHNS and CDR2 SASEGT. Here the CDR3 reads CASIDRPTVDQYF. The DNA for the CDR3 is TGTGCCAGCATTGATCGCCCGACGGTCGACCAGTACTTC.

This clonotype was recorded many times. V gene TRBV20-1 combines with J gene TRBJ2-7; tentative D call: TRBD1 (6 bases). Trimming took 3 bases from V and 3 from J, leaving 21 bases between them. Germline V gene sequence: CDR1 DFQATT, CDR2 SNEGSKA (reference sequence). CDR3 length equals 16 residues. CDR3 sequence (DNA): TGCAGTGCTAGTCCTATGGCCGGGACAACCAACTACGAGCAGTACTTC. It translates to CSASPMAGTTNYEQYF.

This clonotype has only a few counts. The chain couples TRBV7-9 to TRBJ2-5; 9 positions match TRBD2. Per the germline V gene, CDR1 is SEHNR and CDR2 is FQNEAQ (reference sequence). V lost 6 bases, J lost 6 bases, and 5 bases stayed unmatched. The CDR3 is 13 amino acids. The CDR3 loop is CASSGTSSQTQYF. The DNA for the CDR3 is TGTGCCAGCAGTGGGACTAGCTCGCAGACCCAGTACTTC. Together with reference TRBV7-9 and TRBJ2-5, the CDR3 gives the full variable domain: DTGVSQNPRHKITKRGQNVTFRCDPISEHNRLYWYRQTLGQGPEFLTYFQNEAQLEKSRLLSDRFSAERPKGSFSTLEIQRTEQGDSAMYLCASSGTSSQTQYFGPGTRLLVL.

There are many counts of this clonotype. J is TRBJ2-3 and V is TRBV5-4; D uncertain. The CDR3 runs to 8 residues. V was pared by 4 bases and J by 12 bases, with 3 bases between. The germline CDR1 and CDR2 sequences are SGHNT and YYREEE (reference sequence). The CDR3 sequence is CASSPQYF. As DNA, the CDR3 is TGTGCCAGCAGCCCCCAGTATTTT.

This chain uses TRBV3-2 with TRBJ2-5; TRBD2 is taken as the D call from the table, unchecked against the DNA. TRBV3-2 is designated a pseudogene. The CDR3 sequence is 17 residues long. In nucleotides, the CDR3 is TGTGCCAGCAGCCAAGATCAGCTAACGGGGGGGCTCGAGACCCAGTACTTC. The encoded protein is CASSQDQLTGGLETQYF.

On this clonotype itself: A read error may be the cause here, since a much bigger clone is one base away. The chain is built from TRBV28 and TRBJ1-3; weak D call: TRBD1 (6 bases). Germline CDR1 MDHEN, CDR2 SYDVKM. This CDR3 has 15 residues. Trimming shortened V by 6 bases and J by 2 bases, and 14 bases separated the two germline ends. The CDR3 bases are TGTGCCAGCAGCTTCAGGGGCCCACCTGGAAACACCATATATTTT. Protein product: CASSFRGPPGNTIYF.

This clonotype occurred many times. V gene TRBV6-1 combines with J gene TRBJ1-1; D unclear. This CDR3 is 14 amino acids long. Trimming removed 3 bases at V and 0 bases at J, with 8 bases between. The germline CDR1 and CDR2 sequences are MNHNS and SASEGT. The CDR3 coding sequence is TGTGCCAGCAGTGATCATGCGTTGAACACTGAAGCTTTCTTT. As protein: CASSDHALNTEAFF.

This clonotype was detected only a few times. The chain recombines TRBV6-5 with TRBJ1-5, with D maybe TRBD1 (6 bases). Germline CDR1 MNHEY, CDR2 SVGAGI. This CDR3 region has 13 residues. With 10 bases removed from V and 6 bases from J, the gap between germline ends came to 16 bases. The CDR3 DNA follows: TGTGCCACCCTCGGGCCACAGGGTCAGCCCCAGCATTTT. As protein: CATLGPQGQPQHF.

This clonotype has a count of ten or more. V gene TRBV10-3 combines with J gene TRBJ2-2; possible D gene TRBD2, 6 bases. The CDR3 contains 13 residues. The V and J ends lost 8 bases and 6 bases respectively, with 13 bases between them. Per the germline V gene, CDR1 is ENHRY and CDR2 is SYGVKD. The CDR3 coding sequence is TGTGCCATCGCGGGGATAGGGCCCGGGGAGCTGTTTTTT. Residues: CAIAGIGPGELFF.

This clonotype was counted many times. V and J are TRBV27 and TRBJ2-5; no reliable D call. This CDR3 comprises 14 residues. The germline gives CDR1 MNHEY, CDR2 SMNVEV (reference sequence). V was shortened by 0 bases and J by 1 base, with 6 bases between the two germline ends. CDR3 coding DNA: TGTGCCAGCAGTTTATCGACAACCCAAGAGACCCAGTACTTC. This sequence encodes CASSLSTTQETQYF.

This clonotype was detected many times. The V gene is TRBV4-3, the J gene TRBJ2-7; TRBD2 matches 8 bases. This CDR3 has 17 amino acids. The V gene end was trimmed by 0 bases and the J gene end by 0 bases; junction bases not matched to a gene: 7. Germline V gene data show CDR1 as LGHNA and CDR2 as YSLEER. CDR3 protein: CASSQDGAGGPSYEQYF. In DNA, the CDR3 is TGCGCCAGCAGCCAAGATGGGGCGGGAGGACCCTCCTACGAGCAGTACTTC.

This clonotype was counted at least ten times. This sequence joins TRBV29-1 and TRBJ2-1, with 7 bases that match TRBD2. Germline assignment: CDR1 SQVTM and CDR2 ANQGSEA. V shed 3 bases and J 4 bases; nucleotides not matched to a gene: 3. The CDR3 is made up of 13 amino acids. The CDR3 DNA is TGCAGCGTTGAGGCGGGAGTTTACAATGAGCAGTTCTTC. The encoded protein is CSVEAGVYNEQFF.

This clonotype was detected many times. The chain links TRBV5-1 to TRBJ2-1; D is possibly TRBD2 (5 bases). This CDR3 comprises 15 residues. CDR1 and CDR2 from the germline V gene are SGHRS and YFSETQ. Deletions cut 1 base from V and 2 bases from J, with 10 bases between. The CDR3 bases are TGCGCCAGCAGCTTGAGTACGGGGACCTACAATGAGCAGTTCTTC. It yields the protein CASSLSTGTYNEQFF.